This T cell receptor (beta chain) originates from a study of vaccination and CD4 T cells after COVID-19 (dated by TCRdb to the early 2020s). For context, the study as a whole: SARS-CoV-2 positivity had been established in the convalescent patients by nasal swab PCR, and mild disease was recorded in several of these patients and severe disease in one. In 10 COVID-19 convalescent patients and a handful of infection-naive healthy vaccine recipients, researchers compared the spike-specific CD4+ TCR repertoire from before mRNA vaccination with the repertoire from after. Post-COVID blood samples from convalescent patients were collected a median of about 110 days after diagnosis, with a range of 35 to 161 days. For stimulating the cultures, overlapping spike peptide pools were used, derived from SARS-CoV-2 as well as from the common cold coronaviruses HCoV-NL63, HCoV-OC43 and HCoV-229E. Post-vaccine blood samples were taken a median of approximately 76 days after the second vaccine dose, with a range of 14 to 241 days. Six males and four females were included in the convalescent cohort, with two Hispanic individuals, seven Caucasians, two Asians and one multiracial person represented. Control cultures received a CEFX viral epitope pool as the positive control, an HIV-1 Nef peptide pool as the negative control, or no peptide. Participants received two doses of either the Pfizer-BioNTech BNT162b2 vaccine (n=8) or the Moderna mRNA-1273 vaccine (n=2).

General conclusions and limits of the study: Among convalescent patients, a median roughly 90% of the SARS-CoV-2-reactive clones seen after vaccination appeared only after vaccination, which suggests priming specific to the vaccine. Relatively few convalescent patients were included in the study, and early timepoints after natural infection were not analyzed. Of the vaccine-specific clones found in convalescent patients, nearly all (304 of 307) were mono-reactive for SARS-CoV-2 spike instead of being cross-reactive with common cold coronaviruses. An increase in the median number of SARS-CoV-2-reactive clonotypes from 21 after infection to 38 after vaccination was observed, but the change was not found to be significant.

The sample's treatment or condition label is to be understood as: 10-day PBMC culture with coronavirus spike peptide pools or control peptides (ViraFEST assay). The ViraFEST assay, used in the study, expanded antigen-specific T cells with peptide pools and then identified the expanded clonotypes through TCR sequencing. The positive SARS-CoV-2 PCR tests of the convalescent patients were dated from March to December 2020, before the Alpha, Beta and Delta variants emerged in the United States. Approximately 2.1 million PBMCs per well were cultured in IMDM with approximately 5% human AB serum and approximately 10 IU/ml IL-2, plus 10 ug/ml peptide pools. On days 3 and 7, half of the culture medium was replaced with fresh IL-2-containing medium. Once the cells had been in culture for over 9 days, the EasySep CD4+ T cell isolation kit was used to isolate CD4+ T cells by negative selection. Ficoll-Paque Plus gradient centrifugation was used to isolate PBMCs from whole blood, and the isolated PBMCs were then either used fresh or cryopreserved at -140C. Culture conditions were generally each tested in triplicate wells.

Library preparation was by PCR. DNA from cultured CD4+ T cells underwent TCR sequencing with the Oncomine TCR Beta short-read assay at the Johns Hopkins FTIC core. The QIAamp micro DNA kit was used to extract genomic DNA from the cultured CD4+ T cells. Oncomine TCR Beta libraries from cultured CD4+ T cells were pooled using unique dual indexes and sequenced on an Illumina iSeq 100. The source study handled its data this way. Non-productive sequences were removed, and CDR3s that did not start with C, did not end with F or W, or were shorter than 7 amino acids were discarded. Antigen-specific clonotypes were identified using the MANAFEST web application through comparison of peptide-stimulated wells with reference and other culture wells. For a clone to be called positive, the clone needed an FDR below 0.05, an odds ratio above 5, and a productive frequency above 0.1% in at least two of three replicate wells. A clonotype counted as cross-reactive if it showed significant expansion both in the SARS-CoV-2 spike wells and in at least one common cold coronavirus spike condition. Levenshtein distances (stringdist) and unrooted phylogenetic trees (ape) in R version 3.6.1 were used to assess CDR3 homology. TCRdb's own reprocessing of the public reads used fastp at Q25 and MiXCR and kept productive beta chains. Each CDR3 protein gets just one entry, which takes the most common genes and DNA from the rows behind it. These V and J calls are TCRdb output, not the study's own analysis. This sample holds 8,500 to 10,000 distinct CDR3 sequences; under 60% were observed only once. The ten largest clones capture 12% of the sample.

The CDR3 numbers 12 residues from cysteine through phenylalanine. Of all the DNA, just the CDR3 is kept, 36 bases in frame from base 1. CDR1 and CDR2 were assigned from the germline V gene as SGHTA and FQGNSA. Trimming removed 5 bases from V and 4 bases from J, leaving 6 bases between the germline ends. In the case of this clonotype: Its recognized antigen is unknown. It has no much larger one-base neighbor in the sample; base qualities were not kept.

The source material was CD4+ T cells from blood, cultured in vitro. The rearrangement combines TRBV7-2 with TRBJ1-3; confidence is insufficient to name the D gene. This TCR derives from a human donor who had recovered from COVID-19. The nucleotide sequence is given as TGTGCCAGCAGCGGAGGCGGAAACACCATATATTTT. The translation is CASSGGGNTIYF. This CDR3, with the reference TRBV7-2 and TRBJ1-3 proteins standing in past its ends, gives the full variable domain GAGVSQSPSNKVTEKGKDVELRCDPISGHTALYWYRQSLGQGLEFLIYFQGNSAPDKSGLPSDRFSAERTGGSVSTLTIQRTQQEDSAVYLCASSGGGNTIYFGEGSWLTVV.